This T cell receptor (beta chain) came from a study of shared clonotypes between healthy human individuals. Study in general: Per-donor plates numbered three CD4 naive, three CD4 memory, two CD8 naive and one CD8 memory.

Original processing methods: With immunoSEQ giving junction-only sequences and no quality scores, filtering differed. Some clones are missing from TCRdb's copy, which holds only in-frame ones; the method was immunoSEQ multiplex PCR. From that table come the V and J calls and clone size; the DNA was used to work out D and trimming. The repertoire consists of 2 million to 2.5 million clones, with around 95% occurring once and the leading ten covering 0.1% to 0.15%. Germline V gene lookup returns CDR1 SNHLY and CDR2 FYNNEI. V was pared by 4 bases and J by 5 bases, with 17 bases between. The CDR3 runs 15 residues. Each donor was a Caucasian adult residing in Nashville, Tennessee. Into CD45RA+ naive and CD45RA-negative memory subsets, the CD4+ cells were split.

The V gene is TRBV2, the J gene TRBJ2-5; tentatively, D is TRBD2 (6 bases). The sequencing sample was made of naive CD4+ T cells sorted from blood. As for subset: CD45RA+ positively selected. The sequence was obtained from a man aged 18 to 29 in good health. CDR3 protein: CASSVGGSRRETQYF. The CDR3 nucleotides read TGTGCCAGCAGTGTAGGAGGGTCCCGCAGGGAGACCCAGTACTTC.